This T cell receptor (beta chain) appears in the sequencing data of a study of control samples from healthy donors and cancer patients. The CDR3 is 14 residues long. V was shortened by 5 bases and J by 3 bases, with 11 bases between the two germline ends. Germline V lookup: CDR1 MNHEY, CDR2 SVGEGT. Data came from immunoSEQ multiplex PCR; TCRdb stores just in-frame clones and leaves some out. Of 150,000 or so clones in the sample, 70% to 90% are singletons; the top ten hold around 12%. The V gene is TRBV6-2 or TRBV6-3, the J gene TRBJ1-3, with D unclear. This TCR derives from a young man in good health. Specimen: blood. CDR3 sequence (DNA): TGTGCCAGCAGTCCGGATTTTCATGGAAACACCATATATTTT. Translating it yields CASSPDFHGNTIYF.